Shown below are 8 T cell receptor beta chains from a single sample sequenced in a study of blood T cells in healthy people across ages. A sample-barcoded 5' primer and a J-beta primer mix were used in a second PCR of about 7 to 11 cycles. TCRdb fed the 5' RACE reads into MiXCR, producing one record per CDR3 protein. Here the sample spans hundreds of thousands of distinct CDR3 sequences, less than 80% being singletons. The material sequenced was blood. The receptors come from a man younger than 40 in good health.

The chain employs TRBV29-1 and TRBJ2-7, with TRBD1 matching 7 bases. J gave up 5 bases and V 6 bases, and 10 bases lay outside the gene matches. Germline V gene lookup returns CDR1 SQVTM and CDR2 ANQGSEA. The CDR3 runs to 13 residues. The CDR3 coding sequence is TGCAGCGTAGCCCGACAGGGTATCCACGAGCAGTACTTC. This sequence encodes CSVARQGIHEQYF.

Here the CDR3 reads CASSSSGTGGINSPLHF. Here the CDR3 DNA reads TGCGCCAGCAGCTCGTCCGGGACAGGGGGAATTAATTCACCCCTCCACTTT. The chain carries TRBV5-1 and TRBJ1-6, with 11 bases that match TRBD1. This CDR3 comprises 17 residues. CDR1 is SGHRS, CDR2 YFSETQ, per germline. After removal of 3 bases from V and 6 bases from J, the junction contained 8 bases not matched to a gene.

This clonotype has only a few counts. The V gene is TRBV29-1, the J gene TRBJ2-5; D not certain. The J call may not be correct, given that the DNA end is closer to TRBJ2-7. Germline CDR1 and CDR2: SQVTM and ANQGSEA. This CDR3 has 11 amino acids. CDR3 region: CSVDSSGEQYF. The CDR3 bases are TGCAGCGTTGATTCCTCCGGCGAGCAGTACTTC.

The CDR3 DNA follows: TGCAGTGGCGACAGGGTAAAATACGAGCAGTACTTC. This gives the protein CSGDRVKYEQYF. The rearrangement uses TRBV20-1 and TRBJ2-7, with TRBD1 identical over 7 bases. CDR3 length equals 12 residues. CDR1 and CDR2 (germline): DFQATT, SNEGSKA (reference sequence). Unmatched junction bases numbered 7, after V lost 7 bases and J lost 4 bases.

The V gene is TRBV5-1, the J gene TRBJ2-7; tentative D call: TRBD1 (5 bases). Trimming shortened V by 4 bases and J by 2 bases, and 13 bases separated the two germline ends. The CDR3 has 14 amino acids. The germline V gene encodes CDR1 SGHRS and CDR2 YFSETQ. The CDR3 reads CASSPGFDTYEQYF. The CDR3 bases are TGCGCCAGCAGCCCAGGGTTTGATACCTACGAGCAGTACTTC.

CDR3 bases: TGCGCCAGCAGCCAAGAAGATATGGGGGATACGCAGTATTTT. Its translation is CASSQEDMGDTQYF. The rearrangement links TRBV4-3 to TRBJ2-3; no definite D call. This CDR3 is 14 amino acids long. The V gene's germline CDR1 is LGHNA and CDR2 YSLEER. V lost 0 bases and J lost 6, with 10 bases in between.

Comments on this clonotype: A much larger clone is a single base away; this may be a read error. The chain is built from TRBV9 and TRBJ2-3, with D maybe TRBD1 (5 bases). The germline V gene has CDR1 SGDLS and CDR2 YYNGEE. CDR3 length: 12 residues. The CDR3 region is CASSVMTDSQYF. The DNA of the CDR3 is TGTGCCAGCAGCGTAATGACAGATTCGCAGTATTTT.

The chain carries TRBV7-2 and TRBJ2-7; the D gene is possibly TRBD1 (5 bases). The CDR3 runs 14 residues. Trimming removed 1 base from V and 4 bases from J, with 11 bases in between. Germline V lookup: CDR1 SGHTA, CDR2 FQGNSA. CDR3 protein: CASSLVPREYEQYF. DNA of the CDR3: TGTGCCAGCAGCTTAGTTCCCAGGGAATACGAGCAGTACTTC.